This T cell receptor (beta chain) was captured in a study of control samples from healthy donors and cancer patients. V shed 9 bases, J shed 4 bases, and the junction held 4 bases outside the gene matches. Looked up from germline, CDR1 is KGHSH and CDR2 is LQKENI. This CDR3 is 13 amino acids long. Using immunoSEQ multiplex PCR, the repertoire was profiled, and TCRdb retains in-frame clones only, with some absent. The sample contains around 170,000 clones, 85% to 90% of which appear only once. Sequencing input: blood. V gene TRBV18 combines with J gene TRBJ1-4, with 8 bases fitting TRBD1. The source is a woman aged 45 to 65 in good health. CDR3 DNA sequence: TGTGCCAGTGGTGGACAGGGTAATGAAAAACTGTTTTTT. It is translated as CASGGQGNEKLFF.